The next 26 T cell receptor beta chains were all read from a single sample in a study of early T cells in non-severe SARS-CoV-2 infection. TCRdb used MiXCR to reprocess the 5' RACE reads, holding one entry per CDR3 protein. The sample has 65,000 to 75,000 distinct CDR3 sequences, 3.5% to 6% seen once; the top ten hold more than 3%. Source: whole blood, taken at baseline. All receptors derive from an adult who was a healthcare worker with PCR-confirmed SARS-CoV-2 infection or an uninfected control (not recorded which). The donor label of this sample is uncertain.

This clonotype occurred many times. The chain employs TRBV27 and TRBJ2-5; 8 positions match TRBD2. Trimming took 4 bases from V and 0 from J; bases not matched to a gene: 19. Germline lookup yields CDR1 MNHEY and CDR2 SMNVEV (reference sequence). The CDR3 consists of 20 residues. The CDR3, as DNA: TGTGCCAGCAGTTCTTTCCCCTATGGACTAGCCTACCATCACCAAGAGACCCAGTACTTC. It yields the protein CASSSFPYGLAYHHQETQYF.

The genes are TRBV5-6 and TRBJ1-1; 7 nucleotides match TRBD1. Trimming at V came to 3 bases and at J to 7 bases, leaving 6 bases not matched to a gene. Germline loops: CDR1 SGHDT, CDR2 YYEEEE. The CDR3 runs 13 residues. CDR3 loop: CASSSGQVREAFF. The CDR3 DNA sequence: TGTGCCAGCAGCTCAGGACAGGTTCGTGAAGCTTTCTTT.

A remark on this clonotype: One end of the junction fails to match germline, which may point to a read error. This chain's CDR3 is CASSYSRLNTEALF. Here the CDR3 DNA reads TGTGCCAGCAGTTACTCGAGGTTAAACACTGAAGCTTTGTTT. This chain uses TRBV6-2 or TRBV6-3 with TRBJ1-1; D gene ambiguous. CDR1 is MNHEY and CDR2 is SVGEGT in the germline V gene. The CDR3 spans 14 residues.

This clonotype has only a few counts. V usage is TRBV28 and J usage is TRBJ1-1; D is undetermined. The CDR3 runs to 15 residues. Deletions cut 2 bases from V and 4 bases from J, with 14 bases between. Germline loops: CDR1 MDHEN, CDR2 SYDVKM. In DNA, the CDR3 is TGTGCCAGCAGTTTAAACCGGGGAGGAAGCACTGAAGCTTTCTTT. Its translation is CASSLNRGGSTEAFF.

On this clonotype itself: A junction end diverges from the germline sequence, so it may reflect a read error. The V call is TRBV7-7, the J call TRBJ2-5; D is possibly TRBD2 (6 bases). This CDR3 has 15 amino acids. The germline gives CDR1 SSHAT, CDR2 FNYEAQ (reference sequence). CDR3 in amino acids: CASSLLGYGGETQYF. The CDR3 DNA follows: TGTGCTAGCAGCTTATTGGGGTACGGGGGAGAGACCCAGTACTTC.

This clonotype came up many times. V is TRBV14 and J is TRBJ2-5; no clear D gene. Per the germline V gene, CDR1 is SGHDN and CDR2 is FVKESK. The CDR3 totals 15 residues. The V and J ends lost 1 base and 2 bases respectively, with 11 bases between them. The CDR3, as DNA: TGTGCCAGCAGCCAAGTGCTGAGGCAGCAAGAGACCCAGTACTTC. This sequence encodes CASSQVLRQQETQYF. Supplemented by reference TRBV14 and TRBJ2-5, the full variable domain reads EAGVTQFPSHSVIEKGQTVTLRCDPISGHDNLYWYRRVMGKEIKFLLHFVKESKQDESGMPNNRFLAERTGGTYSTLKVQPAELEDSGVYFCASSQVLRQQETQYFGPGTRLLVL.

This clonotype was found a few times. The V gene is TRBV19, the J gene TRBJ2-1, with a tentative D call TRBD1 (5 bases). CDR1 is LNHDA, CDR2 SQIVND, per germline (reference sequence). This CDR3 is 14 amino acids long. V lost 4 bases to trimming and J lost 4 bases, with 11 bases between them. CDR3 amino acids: CASSRDRYYNEQFF. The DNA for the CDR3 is TGTGCCAGTAGTAGAGACAGATATTACAATGAGCAGTTCTTC.

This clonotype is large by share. The CDR3 loop reads CASSPYRTLSYGYTF. In DNA form, the CDR3 reads TGTGCCAGCAGTCCCTACAGGACCCTCTCCTATGGCTACACCTTC. The V and J genes are TRBV28 and TRBJ1-2; D is perhaps TRBD1 (5 bases). V gave up 5 bases and J gave up 4 bases, with 17 bases separating them. The CDR3 loop spans 15 amino acids. CDR1 MDHEN and CDR2 SYDVKM come from the germline V gene.

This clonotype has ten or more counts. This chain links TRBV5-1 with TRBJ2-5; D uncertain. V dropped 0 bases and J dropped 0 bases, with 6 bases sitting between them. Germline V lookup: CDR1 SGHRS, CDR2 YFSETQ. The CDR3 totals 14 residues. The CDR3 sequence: CASSLVADQETQYF. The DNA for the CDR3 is TGCGCCAGCAGCTTGGTAGCAGACCAAGAGACCCAGTACTTC.

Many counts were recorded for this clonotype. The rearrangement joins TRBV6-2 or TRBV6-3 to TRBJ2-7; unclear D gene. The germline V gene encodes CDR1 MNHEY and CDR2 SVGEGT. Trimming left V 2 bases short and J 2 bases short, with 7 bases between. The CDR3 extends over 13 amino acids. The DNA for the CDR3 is TGTGCCAGCAGTTACGACATAACCTACGAGCAGTACTTC. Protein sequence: CASSYDITYEQYF.

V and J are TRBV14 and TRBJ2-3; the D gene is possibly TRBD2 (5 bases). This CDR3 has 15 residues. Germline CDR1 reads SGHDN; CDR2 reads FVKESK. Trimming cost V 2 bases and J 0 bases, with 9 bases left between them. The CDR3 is CASSQLTTSTDTQYF. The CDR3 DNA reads TGTGCCAGCAGCCAACTGACTACTAGCACAGATACGCAGTATTTT.

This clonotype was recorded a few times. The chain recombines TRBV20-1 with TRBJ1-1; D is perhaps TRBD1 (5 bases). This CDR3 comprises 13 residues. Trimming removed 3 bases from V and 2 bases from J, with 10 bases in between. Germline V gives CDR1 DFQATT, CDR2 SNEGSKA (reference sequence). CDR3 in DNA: TGCAGTGCTAGCCCAGGGCGAAACACTGAAGCTTTCTTT. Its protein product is CSASPGRNTEAFF.

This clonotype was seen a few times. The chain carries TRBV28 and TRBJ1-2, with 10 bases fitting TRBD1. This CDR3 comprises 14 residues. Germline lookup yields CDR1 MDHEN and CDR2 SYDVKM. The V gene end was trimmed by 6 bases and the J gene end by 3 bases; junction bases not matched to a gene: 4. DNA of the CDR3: TGTGCCAGCAGCACGACAGGGGGCGACTATGGCTACACCTTC. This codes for CASSTTGGDYGYTF.

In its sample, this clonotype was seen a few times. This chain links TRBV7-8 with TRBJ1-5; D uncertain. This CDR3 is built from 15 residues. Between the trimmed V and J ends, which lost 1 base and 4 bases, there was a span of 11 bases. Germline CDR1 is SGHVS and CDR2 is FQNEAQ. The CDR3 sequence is CASSLEGRENQPQHF. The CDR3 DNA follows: TGTGCCAGCAGCTTAGAGGGCCGGGAAAATCAGCCCCAGCATTTT.

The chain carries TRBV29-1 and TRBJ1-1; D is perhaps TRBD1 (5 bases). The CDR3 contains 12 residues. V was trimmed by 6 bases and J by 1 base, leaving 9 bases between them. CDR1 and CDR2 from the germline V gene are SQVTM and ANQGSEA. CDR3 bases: TGCAGCGTCGGGACGGGGAACACTGAAGCTTTCTTT. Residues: CSVGTGNTEAFF.

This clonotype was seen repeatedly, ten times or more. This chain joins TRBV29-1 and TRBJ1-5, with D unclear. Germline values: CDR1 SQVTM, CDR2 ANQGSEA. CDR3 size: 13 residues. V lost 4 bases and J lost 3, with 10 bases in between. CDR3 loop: CSVAETPNQPQHF. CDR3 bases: TGCAGCGTTGCCGAAACCCCCAATCAGCCCCAGCATTTT.

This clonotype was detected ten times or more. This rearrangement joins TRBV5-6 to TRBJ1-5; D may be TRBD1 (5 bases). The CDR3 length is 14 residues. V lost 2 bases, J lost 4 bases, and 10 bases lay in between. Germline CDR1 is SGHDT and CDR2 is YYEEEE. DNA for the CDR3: TGTGCCAGCAGCTTCGGGACGGGGAATCAGCCCCAGCATTTT. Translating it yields CASSFGTGNQPQHF.

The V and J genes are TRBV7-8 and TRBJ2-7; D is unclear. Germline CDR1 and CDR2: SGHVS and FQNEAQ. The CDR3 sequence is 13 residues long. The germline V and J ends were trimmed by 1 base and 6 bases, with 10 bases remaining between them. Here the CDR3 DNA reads TGTGCCAGCAGCTTAGTTCAACTCCGCGAGCAGTACTTC. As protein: CASSLVQLREQYF.

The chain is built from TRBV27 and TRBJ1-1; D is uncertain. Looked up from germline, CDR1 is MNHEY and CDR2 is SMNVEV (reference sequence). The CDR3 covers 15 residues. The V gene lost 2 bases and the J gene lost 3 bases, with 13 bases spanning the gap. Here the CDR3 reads CASSLLGAGYTEAFF. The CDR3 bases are TGTGCCAGCAGTTTACTCGGCGCCGGTTACACTGAAGCTTTCTTT.

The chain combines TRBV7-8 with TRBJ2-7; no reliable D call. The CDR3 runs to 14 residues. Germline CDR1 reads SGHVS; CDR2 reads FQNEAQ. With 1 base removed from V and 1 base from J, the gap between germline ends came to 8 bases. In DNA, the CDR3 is TGTGCCAGCAGCTTAGTAGCAGGATCCTACGAGCAGTACTTC. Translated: CASSLVAGSYEQYF.

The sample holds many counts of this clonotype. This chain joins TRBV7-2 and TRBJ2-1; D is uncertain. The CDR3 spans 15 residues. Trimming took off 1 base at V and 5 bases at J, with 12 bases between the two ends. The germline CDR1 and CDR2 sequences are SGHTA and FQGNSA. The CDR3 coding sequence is TGTGCCAGCAGCTTAGTTTTCGATGTGGACAATGAGCAGTTCTTC. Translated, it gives CASSLVFDVDNEQFF.

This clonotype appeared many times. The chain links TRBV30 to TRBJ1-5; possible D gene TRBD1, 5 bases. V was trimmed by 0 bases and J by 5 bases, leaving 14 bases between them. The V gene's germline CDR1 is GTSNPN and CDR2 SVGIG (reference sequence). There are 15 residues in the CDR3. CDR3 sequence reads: CAWSVRGRQDQPQHF. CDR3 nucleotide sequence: TGTGCCTGGAGTGTAAGGGGAAGACAAGATCAGCCCCAGCATTTT.

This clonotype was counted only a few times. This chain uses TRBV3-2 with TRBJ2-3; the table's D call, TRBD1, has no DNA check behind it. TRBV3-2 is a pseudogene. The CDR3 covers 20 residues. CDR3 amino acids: CASSQERKQGPFTGTDTQYF. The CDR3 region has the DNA TGTGCCAGCAGCCAAGAGAGAAAGCAGGGACCCTTTACGGGCACAGATACGCAGTATTTT.

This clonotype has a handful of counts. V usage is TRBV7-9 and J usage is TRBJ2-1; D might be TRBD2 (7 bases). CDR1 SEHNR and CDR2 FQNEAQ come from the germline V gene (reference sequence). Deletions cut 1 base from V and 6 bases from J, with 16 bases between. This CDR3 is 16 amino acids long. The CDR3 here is CASSLVGGGPGNEQFF. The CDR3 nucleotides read TGTGCCAGCAGCTTAGTCGGCGGGGGCCCGGGCAATGAGCAGTTCTTC.

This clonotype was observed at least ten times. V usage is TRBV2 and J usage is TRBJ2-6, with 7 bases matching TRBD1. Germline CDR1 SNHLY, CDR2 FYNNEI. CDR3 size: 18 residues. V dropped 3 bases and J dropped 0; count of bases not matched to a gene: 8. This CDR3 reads CASSDAKGQNSGANVLTF. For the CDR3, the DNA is TGTGCCAGCAGTGACGCCAAGGGACAGAACTCTGGGGCCAACGTCCTGACTTTC.

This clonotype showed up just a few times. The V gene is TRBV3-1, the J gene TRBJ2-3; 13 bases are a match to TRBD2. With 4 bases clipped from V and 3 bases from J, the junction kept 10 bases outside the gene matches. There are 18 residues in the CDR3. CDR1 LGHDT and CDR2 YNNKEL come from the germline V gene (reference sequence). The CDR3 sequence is CASSRGLAGVSVTDTQYF. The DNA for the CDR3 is TGTGCCAGCAGCCGCGGACTAGCGGGGGTGAGCGTAACAGATACGCAGTATTTT.